Reported below is one TCR beta chain. Its target is not known. The CDR3 consists of 14 residues. Germline CDR1 reads MNHEY; CDR2 reads SVGAGI. J gave up 9 bases and V 6 bases, and 9 bases lay outside the gene matches. Cells designated naive CD8 were CD45RO-negative and were positively selected for CCR7, with terminally differentiated effector memory CD45RA+ cells excluded. The data were obtained in a study of shared clonotypes between healthy human individuals. The wider study: Per-donor plates numbered three CD4 naive, three CD4 memory, two CD8 naive and one CD8 memory.

Samples underwent the assay at deep level. Each cell subset's genomic DNA was divided evenly among several immunoSEQ plates. Assay: immunoSEQ multiplex PCR; the TCRdb copy retains only in-frame clones and omits some. This table holds about 2.2 million clones, 90% to 95% found once. Points from the study as a whole: Some naive CD4 clonotypes, around 5%, turned up in common across four donors.

The sequence was obtained from a man aged 18 to 30 in good health. Some clones in this sample may be carry-over from other donors' samples. The sample was naive CD8+ T cells from PBMCs. The gene calls are TRBV6-5 and TRBJ2-1, with TRBD2 identical over 9 bases. CDR3 coding DNA: TGTGCCAGCAGACTCCTTTTAGCGGGAGCTGAGCAGTTCTTC. Translating it yields CASRLLLAGAEQFF.